This T cell receptor (beta chain) comes out of a study of blood T cells in healthy people across ages. Study results and limitations: As age increased, TCR beta diversity per million T cells fell in a roughly linear fashion. Reliance upon unsorted PBMCs precluded definitive naive versus antigen-experienced comparison.

Primed by a sample-barcoded 5' primer and a J-beta primer mix, a second PCR proceeded for 7 to 11 cycles. TCRdb reanalysed the 5' RACE reads using MiXCR and keeps one entry per CDR3 protein. The sample holds hundreds of thousands of distinct CDR3 sequences, over 20% seen once. Germline V gene lookup returns CDR1 MNHEY and CDR2 SMNVEV (reference sequence). This CDR3 spans 15 amino acids. V lost 6 bases to trimming and J lost 2 bases, with 14 bases between them. For every donor, a draw yielded roughly 10 milliliters of peripheral blood. A few counts support this clonotype. What it binds is not known. Input material: blood. This clonotype was obtained from a man between 70 and 80 years old in good health. V is TRBV27 and J is TRBJ1-5, with D tentatively TRBD1 (6 bases). The CDR3 region is CASSRLRGGNQPQHF. The CDR3 bases are TGTGCCAGCAGCAGACTCAGGGGAGGCAATCAGCCCCAGCATTTT.